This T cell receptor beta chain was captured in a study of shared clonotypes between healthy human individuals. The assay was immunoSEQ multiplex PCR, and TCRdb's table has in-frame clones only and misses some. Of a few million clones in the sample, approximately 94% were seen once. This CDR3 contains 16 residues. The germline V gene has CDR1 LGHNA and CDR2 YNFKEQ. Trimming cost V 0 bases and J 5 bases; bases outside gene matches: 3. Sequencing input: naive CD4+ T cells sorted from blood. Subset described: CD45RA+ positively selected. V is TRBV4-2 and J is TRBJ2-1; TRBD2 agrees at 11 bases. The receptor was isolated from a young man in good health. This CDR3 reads CASSQEATSGNNEQFF. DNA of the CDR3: TGTGCCAGCAGCCAAGAGGCGACTAGCGGGAACAATGAGCAGTTCTTC.